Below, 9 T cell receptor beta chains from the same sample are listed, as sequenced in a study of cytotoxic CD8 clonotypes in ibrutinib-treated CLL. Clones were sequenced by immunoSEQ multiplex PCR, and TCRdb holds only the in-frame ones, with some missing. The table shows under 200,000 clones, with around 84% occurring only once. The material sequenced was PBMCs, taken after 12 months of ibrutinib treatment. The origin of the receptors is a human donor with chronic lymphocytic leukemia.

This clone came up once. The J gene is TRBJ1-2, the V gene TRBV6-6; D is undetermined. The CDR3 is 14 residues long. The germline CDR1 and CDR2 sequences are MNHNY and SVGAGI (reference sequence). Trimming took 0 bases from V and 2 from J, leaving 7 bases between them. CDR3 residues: CASSYSKGNYGYTF. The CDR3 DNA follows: TGTGCCAGCAGTTACTCGAAGGGAAACTATGGCTACACCTTC.

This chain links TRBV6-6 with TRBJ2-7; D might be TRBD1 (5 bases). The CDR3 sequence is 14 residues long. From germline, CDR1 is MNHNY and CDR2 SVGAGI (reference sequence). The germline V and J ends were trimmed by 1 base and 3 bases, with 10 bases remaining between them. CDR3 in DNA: TGTGCCAGCAGTTACTTCGCAAGGGGCTACGAGCAGTACTTC. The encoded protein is CASSYFARGYEQYF.

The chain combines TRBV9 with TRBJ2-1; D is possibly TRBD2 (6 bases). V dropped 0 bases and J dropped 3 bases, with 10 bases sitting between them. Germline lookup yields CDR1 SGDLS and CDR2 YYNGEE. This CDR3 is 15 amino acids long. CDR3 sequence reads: CASSVEGLFYNEQFF. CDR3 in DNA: TGTGCCAGCAGCGTAGAGGGACTTTTCTACAATGAGCAGTTCTTC.

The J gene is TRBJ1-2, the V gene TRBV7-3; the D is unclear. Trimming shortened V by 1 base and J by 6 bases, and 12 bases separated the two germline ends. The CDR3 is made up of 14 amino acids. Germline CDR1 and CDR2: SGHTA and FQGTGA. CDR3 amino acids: CASSLNVDGDGYTF. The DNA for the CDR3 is TGTGCCAGCAGCTTAAACGTTGACGGGGATGGCTACACCTTC.

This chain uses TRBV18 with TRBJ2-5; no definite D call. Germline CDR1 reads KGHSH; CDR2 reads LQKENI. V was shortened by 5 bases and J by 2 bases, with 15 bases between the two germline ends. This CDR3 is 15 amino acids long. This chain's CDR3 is CASSTGQVQQETQYF. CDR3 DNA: TGTGCCAGCTCAACGGGCCAGGTCCAGCAAGAGACCCAGTACTTC.

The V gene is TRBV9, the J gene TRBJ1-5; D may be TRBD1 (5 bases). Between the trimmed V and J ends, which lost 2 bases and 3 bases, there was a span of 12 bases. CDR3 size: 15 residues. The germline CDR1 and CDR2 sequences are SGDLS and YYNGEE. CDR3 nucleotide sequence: TGTGCCAGCAGCGTTCAAACGGGGGACAATCAGCCCCAGCATTTT. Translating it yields CASSVQTGDNQPQHF.

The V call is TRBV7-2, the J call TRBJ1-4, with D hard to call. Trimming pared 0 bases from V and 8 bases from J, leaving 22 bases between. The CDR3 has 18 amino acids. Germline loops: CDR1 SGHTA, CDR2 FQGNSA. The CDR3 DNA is TGTGCCAGCAGCTTAGCTATGGCAGGATCCCGTCGCGACGAAAAACTGTTTTTT. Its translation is CASSLAMAGSRRDEKLFF.

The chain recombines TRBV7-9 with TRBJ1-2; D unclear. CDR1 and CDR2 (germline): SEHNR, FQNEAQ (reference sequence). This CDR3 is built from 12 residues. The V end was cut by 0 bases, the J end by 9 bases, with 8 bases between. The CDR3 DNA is TGTGCCAGCAGCTTAGCTAGTCCCCGCTACACCTTC. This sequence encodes CASSLASPRYTF.

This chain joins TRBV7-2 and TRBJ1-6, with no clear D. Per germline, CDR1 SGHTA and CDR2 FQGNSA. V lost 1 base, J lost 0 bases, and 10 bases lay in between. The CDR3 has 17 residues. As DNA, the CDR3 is TGTGCCAGCAGCTTAGGGCCAGCGAGCTCCTATAATTCACCCCTCCACTTT. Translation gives CASSLGPASSYNSPLHF.